The rows below give T cell receptor beta chains drawn from one sample of a study of control samples from healthy donors and cancer patients. Sequencing used immunoSEQ multiplex PCR; TCRdb keeps in-frame clones, though not all of them. The table includes about 120,000 clones, roughly 90% detected once. Sequencing input: blood. Receptors originate from a man between 45 and 60 years old in good health. Both conserved end residues are part of each CDR3. D genes are given only for firm matches. Not every row has a clone size; where given, it reads once, few, many or a size class.

D	size	J	V	DNA	CDR3
NA	once	TRBJ1-2	TRBV14	TGTGCCAGCAGCCAAACTACAGGGAACTATGGCTACACCTTC	CASSQTTGNYGYTF
TRBD1	NA	TRBJ1-1	TRBV7-9	TGTGCCAGCAGCTTTGGGACAGGGACAAACACTGAAGCTTTCTTT	CASSFGTGTNTEAFF
NA	once	TRBJ1-1	TRBV5-1	TGCGCCAGCACCACTGTCATGGGGACTGAAGCTTTCTTT	CASTTVMGTEAFF
NA	NA	TRBJ2-1	TRBV5-4	TGTGCCAGCAGCTTGGACTCCGGATCGCAGTTCTTC	CASSLDSGSQFF
NA	NA	TRBJ1-4	TRBV5-1	TGCGCCAGCAGCTTGGACGGATTCAGGGCTAATGAAAAACTGTTTTTT	CASSLDGFRANEKLFF
TRBD2	NA	TRBJ2-7	TRBV6-5	TGTGCCAGCAGTTCGACGGGGGGGATCTACGAGCAGTACTTC	CASSSTGGIYEQYF
NA	NA	TRBJ1-6	TRBV19	TGTGCCAGTAGAGGGAGCTCCTATAATTCACCCCTCCACTTT	CASRGSSYNSPLHF
TRBD1	NA	TRBJ2-7	TRBV19	TGTGCCAGTAGTGTACTACAGGGACAGGGGGCTGACGAGCAGTACTTC	CASSVLQGQGADEQYF
NA	NA	TRBJ2-3	TRBV4-1	TGCGCCAGCAGCCAAGCGGCAGGGACAGATACGCAGTATTTT	CASSQAAGTDTQYF
TRBD2	NA	TRBJ2-5	TRBV5-4	TGTGCCAGCAGGTCCGGACTAGCTGTTGAAGAGACCCAGTACTTC	CASRSGLAVEETQYF
TRBD1	NA	TRBJ1-2	TRBV9	TGTGCCAGCAGCGGGGGACAGGCTCCCTATGGCTACACCTTC	CASSGGQAPYGYTF
TRBD2	NA	TRBJ2-7	TRBV6-5	TGTGCCAGCAGTTACGGTTCCGGGAGGACGGGCTACGAGCAGTACTTC	CASSYGSGRTGYEQYF
TRBD1	once	TRBJ1-2	TRBV9	TGTGCCAGCAGCGGGGCCCCACAGGGGAACTATGGCTACACCTTC	CASSGAPQGNYGYTF
NA	NA	TRBJ1-5	TRBV3-1/TRBV3-2	TGTGCCAGCAGTTCCACGCCCGGGGGCAATCAGCCCCAGCATTTT	CASSSTPGGNQPQHF
NA	NA	TRBJ2-5	TRBV7-9	TGTGCCAGCAGCGCTAGAGTGCAAGAGACCCAGTACTTC	CASSARVQETQYF
NA	NA	TRBJ2-2	TRBV5-1	TGCGCCAGCAGCTTGAGGACGGCAGGCGAGGAGACCGGGGAGCTGTTTTTT	CASSLRTAGEETGELFF
TRBD1	NA	TRBJ2-7	TRBV30	TGTGCCTGGACCCCCATCGACAGGGTCGGCGAGCAGTACTTC	CAWTPIDRVGEQYF